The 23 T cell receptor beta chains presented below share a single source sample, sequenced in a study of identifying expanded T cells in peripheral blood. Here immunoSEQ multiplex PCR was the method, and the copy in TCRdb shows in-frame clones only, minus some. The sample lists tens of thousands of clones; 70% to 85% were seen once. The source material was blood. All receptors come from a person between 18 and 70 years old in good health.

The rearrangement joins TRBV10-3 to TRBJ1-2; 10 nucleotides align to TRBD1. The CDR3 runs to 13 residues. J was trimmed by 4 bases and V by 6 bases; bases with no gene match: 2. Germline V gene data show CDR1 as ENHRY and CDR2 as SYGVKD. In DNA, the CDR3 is TGTGCCATCAGGGGGGACAGGGGCTATGGCTACACCTTC. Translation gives CAIRGDRGYGYTF.

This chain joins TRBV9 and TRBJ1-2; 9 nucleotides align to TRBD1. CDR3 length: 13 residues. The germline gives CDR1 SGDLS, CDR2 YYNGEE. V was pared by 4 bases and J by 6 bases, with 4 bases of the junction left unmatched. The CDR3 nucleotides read TGTGCCAGCAGCCCGGGACAGGGAGATGGCTACACCTTC. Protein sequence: CASSPGQGDGYTF.

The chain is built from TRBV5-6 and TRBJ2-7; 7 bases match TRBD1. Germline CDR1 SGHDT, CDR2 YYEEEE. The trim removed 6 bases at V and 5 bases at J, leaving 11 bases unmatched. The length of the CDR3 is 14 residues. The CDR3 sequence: CASKGDRAVHEQYF. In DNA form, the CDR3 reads TGTGCCAGCAAGGGGGACAGAGCCGTCCACGAGCAGTACTTC.

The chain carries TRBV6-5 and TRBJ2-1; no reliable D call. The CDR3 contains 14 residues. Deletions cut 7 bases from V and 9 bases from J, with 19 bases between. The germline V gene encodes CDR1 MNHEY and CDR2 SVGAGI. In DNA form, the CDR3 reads TGTGCCAGCAAGTCGGGCGGTCGTATCGGTGAGCAGTTCTTC. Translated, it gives CASKSGGRIGEQFF.

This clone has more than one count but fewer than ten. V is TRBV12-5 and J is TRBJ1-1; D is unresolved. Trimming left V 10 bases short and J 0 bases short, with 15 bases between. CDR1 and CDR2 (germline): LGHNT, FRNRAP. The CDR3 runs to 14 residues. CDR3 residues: CATGVQTVNTEAFF. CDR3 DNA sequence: TGTGCTACCGGTGTCCAAACAGTGAACACTGAAGCTTTCTTT.

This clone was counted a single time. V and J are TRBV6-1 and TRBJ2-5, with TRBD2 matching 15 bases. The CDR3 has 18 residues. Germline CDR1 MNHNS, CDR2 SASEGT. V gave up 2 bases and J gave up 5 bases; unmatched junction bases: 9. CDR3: CASSESLGLAGGKETQYF. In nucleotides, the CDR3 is TGTGCCAGCAGTGAAAGTTTAGGACTAGCGGGGGGGAAGGAGACCCAGTACTTC.

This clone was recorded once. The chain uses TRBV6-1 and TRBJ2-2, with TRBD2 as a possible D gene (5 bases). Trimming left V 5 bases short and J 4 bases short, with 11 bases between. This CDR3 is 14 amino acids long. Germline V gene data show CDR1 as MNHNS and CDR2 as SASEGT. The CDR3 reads CASSFDYVTGELFF. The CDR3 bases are TGTGCCAGCAGTTTTGACTATGTCACCGGGGAGCTGTTTTTT.

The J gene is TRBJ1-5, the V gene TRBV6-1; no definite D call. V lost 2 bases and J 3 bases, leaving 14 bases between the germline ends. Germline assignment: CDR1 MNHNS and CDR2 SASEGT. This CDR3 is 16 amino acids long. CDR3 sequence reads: CASSELGQLINQPQHF. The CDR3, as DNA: TGTGCCAGCAGTGAACTTGGCCAGTTAATCAATCAGCCCCAGCATTTT.

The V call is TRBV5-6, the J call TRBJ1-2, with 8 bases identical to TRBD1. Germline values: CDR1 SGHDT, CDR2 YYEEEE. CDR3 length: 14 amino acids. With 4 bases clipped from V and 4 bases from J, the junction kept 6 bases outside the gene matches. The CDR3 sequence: CASSRDRGGYGYTF. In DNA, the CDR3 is TGTGCCAGCAGCCGTGACAGGGGAGGCTATGGCTACACCTTC.

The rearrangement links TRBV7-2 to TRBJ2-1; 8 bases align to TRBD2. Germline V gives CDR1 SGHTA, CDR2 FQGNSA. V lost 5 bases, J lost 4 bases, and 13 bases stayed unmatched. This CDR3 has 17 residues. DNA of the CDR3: TGTGCCAGCAGCATCCGAGGAAGCGGGGGCCAATACAATGAGCAGTTCTTC. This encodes CASSIRGSGGQYNEQFF.

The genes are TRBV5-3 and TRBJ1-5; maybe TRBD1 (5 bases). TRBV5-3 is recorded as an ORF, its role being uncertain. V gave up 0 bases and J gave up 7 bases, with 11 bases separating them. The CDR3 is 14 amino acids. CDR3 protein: CARSLGGRAQPQHF. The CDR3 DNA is TGTGCCAGAAGCTTGGGGGGCAGGGCACAGCCCCAGCATTTT.

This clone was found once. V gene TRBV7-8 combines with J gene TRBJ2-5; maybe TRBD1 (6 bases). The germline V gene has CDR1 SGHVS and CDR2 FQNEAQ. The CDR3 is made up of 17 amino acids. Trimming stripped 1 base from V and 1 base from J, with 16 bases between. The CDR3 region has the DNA TGTGCCAGCAGCTTAGGTAGAGGGGGACCTTTCCAAGAGACCCAGTACTTC. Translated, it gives CASSLGRGGPFQETQYF.

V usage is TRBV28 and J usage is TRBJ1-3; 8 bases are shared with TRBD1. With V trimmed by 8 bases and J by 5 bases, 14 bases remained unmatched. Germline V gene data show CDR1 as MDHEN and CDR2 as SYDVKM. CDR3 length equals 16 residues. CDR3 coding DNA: TGTGCCAGCTGGGAGACAGGGGCTGGGAGAAGAAACACCATATATTTT. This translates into CASWETGAGRRNTIYF.

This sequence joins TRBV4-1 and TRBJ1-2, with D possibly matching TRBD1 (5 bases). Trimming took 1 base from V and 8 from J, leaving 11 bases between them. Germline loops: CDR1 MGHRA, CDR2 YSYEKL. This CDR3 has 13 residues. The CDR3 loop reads CASSQGGARGYTF. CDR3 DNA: TGCGCCAGCAGCCAAGGTGGGGCGAGAGGCTACACCTTC.

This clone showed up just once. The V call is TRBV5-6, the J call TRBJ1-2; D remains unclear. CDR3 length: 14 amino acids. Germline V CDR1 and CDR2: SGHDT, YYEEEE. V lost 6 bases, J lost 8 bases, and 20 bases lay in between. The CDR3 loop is CASTAGVIRRGYTF. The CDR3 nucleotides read TGTGCCAGCACCGCAGGTGTAATCAGAAGGGGCTACACCTTC.

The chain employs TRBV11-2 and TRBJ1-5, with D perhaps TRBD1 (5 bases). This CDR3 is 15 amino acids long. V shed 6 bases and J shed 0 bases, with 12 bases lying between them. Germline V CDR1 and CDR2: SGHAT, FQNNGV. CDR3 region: CASRLGQYSNQPQHF. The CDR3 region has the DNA TGTGCCAGCAGGTTGGGGCAATATAGCAATCAGCCCCAGCATTTT. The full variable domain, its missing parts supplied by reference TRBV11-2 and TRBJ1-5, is EAGVAQSPRYKIIEKRQSVAFWCNPISGHATLYWYQQILGQGPKLLIQFQNNGVVDDSQLPKDRFSAERLKGVDSTLKIQPAKLEDSAVYLCASRLGQYSNQPQHFGDGTRLSIL.

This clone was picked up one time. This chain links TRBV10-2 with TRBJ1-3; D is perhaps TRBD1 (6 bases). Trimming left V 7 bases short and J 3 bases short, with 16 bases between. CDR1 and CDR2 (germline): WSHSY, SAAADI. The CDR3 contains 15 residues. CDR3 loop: CASKGQGRGGNTIYF. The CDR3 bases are TGCGCCAGCAAGGGGCAGGGGCGCGGTGGAAACACCATATATTTT.

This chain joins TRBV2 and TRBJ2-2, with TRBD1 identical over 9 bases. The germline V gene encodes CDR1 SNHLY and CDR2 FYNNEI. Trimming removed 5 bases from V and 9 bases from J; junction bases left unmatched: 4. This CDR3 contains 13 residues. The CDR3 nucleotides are TGTGCCAGCAGTAACGGACAGGGGTGGGAGCTGTTTTTT. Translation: CASSNGQGWELFF.

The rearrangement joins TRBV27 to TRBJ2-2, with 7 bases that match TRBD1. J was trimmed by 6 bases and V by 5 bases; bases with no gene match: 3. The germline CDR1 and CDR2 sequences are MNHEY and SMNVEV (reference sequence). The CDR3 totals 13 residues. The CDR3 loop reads CASSKTGSGELFF. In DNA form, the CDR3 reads TGTGCCAGCAGTAAGACAGGGTCCGGGGAGCTGTTTTTT.

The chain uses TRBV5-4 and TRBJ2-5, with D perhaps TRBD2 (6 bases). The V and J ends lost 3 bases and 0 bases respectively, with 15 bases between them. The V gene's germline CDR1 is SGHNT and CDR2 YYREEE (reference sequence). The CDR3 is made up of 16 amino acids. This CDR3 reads CASSSDGSGYQETQYF. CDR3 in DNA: TGTGCCAGCAGCTCGGATGGGAGCGGGTACCAAGAGACCCAGTACTTC.

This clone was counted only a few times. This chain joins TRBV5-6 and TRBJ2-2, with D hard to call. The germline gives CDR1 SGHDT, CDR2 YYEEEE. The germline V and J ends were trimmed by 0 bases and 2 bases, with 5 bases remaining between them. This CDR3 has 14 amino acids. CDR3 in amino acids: CASSLGLNTGELFF. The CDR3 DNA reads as TGTGCCAGCAGCTTGGGACTTAACACCGGGGAGCTGTTTTTT. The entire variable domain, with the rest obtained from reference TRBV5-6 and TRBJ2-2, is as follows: DAGVTQSPTHLIKTRGQQVTLRCSPKSGHDTVSWYQQALGQGPQFIFQYYEEEERQRGNFPDRFSGHQFPNYSSELNVNALLLGDSALYLCASSLGLNTGELFFGEGSRLTVL.

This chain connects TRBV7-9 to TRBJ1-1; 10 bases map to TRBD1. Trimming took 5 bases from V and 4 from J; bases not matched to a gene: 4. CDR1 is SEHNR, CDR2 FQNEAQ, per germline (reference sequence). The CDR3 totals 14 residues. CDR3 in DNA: TGTGCCAGCAGCCCCAGGACAGGGGGCACTGAAGCTTTCTTT. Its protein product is CASSPRTGGTEAFF.

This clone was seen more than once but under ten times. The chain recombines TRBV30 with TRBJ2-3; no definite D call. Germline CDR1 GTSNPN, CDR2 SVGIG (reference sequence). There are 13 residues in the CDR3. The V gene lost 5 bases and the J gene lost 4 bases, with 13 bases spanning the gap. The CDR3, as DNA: TGTGCCTGGGAACCCAACGGAGCAGATACGCAGTATTTT. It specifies CAWEPNGADTQYF.